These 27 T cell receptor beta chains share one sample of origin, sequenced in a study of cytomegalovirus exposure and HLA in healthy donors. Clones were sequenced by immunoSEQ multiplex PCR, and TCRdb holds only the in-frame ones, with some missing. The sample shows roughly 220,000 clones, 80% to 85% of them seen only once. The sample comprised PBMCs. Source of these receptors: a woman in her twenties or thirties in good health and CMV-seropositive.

CDR3 loop: CASSPGTEDYEQYF. CDR3 nucleotides: TGTGCCAGCTCCCCCGGGACAGAAGACTACGAGCAGTACTTC. The V call is TRBV18, the J call TRBJ2-7; 7 nucleotides agree with TRBD1. The germline CDR1 and CDR2 sequences are KGHSH and LQKENI. V was clipped by 6 bases and J by 3 bases; unmatched bases: 8. This CDR3 spans 14 amino acids.

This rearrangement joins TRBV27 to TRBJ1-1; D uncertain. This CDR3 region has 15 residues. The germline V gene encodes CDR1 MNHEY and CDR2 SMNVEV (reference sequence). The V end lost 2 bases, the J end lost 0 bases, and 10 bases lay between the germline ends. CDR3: CASSLVKGMNTEAFF. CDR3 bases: TGTGCCAGCAGTTTAGTAAAAGGGATGAACACTGAAGCTTTCTTT.

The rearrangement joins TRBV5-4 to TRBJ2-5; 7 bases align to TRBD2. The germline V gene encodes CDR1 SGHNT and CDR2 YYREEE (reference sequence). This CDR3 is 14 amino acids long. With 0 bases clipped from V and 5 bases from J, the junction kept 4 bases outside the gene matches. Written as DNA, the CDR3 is TGTGCCAGCAGCTTGGACCCCGGGGGGGAGACCCAGTACTTC. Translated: CASSLDPGGETQYF.

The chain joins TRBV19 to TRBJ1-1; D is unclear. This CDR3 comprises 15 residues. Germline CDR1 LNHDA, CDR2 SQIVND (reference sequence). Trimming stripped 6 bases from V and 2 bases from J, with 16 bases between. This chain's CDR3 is CASRERAYANTEAFF. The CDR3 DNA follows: TGTGCCAGTAGGGAACGAGCCTACGCCAACACTGAAGCTTTCTTT.

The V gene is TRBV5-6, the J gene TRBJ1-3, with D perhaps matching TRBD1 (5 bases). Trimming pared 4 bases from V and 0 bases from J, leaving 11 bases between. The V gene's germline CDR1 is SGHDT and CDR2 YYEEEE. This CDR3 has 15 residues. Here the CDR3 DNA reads TGTGCCAGCAGCCCAGGGCCCCTCTCTGGAAACACCATATATTTT. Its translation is CASSPGPLSGNTIYF.

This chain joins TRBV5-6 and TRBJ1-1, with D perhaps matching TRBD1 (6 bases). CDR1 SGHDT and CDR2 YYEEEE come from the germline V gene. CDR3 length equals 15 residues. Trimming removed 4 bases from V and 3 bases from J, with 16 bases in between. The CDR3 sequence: CASSARGGLHTEAFF. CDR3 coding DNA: TGTGCCAGCAGCGCCAGAGGGGGGCTGCACACTGAAGCTTTCTTT.

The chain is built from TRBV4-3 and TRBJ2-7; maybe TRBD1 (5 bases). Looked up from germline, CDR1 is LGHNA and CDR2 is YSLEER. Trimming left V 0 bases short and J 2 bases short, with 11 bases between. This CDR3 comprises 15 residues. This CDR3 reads CASSQDRWGTYEQYF. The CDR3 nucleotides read TGCGCCAGCAGCCAAGATCGTTGGGGCACCTACGAGCAGTACTTC.

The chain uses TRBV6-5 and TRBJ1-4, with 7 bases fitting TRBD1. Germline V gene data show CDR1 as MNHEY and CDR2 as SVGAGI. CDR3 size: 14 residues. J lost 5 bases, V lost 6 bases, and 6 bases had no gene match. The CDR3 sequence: CASRGTVPNEKLFF. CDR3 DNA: TGTGCCAGCAGGGGGACAGTGCCGAATGAAAAACTGTTTTTT.

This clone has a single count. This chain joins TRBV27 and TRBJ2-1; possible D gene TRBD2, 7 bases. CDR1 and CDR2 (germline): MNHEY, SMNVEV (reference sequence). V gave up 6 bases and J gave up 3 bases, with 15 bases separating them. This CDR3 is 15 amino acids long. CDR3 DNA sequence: TGTGCCAGCAGGTCTAAGGGAGGGGGCTACAATGAGCAGTTCTTC. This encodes CASRSKGGGYNEQFF.

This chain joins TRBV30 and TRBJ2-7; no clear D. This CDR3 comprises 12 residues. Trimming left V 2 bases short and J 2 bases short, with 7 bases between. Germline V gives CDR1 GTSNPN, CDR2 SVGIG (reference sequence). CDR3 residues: CAWSIPTYEQYF. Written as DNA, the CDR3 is TGTGCCTGGAGTATTCCTACCTACGAGCAGTACTTC. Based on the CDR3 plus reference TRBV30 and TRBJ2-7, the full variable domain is SQTIHQWPATLVQPVGSPLSLECTVEGTSNPNLYWYRQAAGRGLQLLFYSVGIGQISSEVPQNLSASRPQDRQFILSSKKLLLSDSGFYLCAWSIPTYEQYFGPGTRLTVT.

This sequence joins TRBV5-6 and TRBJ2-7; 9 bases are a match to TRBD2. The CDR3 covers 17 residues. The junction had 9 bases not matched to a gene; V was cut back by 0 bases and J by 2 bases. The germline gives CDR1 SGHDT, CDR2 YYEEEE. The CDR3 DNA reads TGTGCCAGCAGCTTGGGGGAGAGCGGGAGGTATACCTACGAGCAGTACTTC. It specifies CASSLGESGRYTYEQYF.

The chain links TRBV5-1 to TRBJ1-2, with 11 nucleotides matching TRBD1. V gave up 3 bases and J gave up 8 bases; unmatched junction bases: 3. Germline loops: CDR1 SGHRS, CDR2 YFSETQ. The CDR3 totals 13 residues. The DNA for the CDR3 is TGCGCCAGCAGCTGGGGGACAGGGGGAGGCTACACCTTC. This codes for CASSWGTGGGYTF.

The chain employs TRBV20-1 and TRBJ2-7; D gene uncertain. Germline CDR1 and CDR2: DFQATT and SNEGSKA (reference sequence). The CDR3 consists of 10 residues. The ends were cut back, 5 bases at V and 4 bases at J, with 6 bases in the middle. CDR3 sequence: CSAYLYEQYF. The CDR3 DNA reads TGCAGTGCTTATCTATACGAGCAGTACTTC.

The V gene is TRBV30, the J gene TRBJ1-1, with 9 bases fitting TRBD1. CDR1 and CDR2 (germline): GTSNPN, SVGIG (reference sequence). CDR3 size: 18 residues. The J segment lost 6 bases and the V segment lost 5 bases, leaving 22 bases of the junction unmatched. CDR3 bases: TGTGCCTGGGCGAAGGGGCTCGGACAGGGGAGGTGGTTAGCTGAAGCTTTCTTT. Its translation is CAWAKGLGQGRWLAEAFF.

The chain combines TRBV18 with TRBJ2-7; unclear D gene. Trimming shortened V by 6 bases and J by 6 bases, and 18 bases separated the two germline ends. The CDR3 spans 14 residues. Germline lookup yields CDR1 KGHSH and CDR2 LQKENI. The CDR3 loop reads CASSPNSGFLEQYF. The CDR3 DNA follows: TGTGCCAGCTCGCCTAACTCGGGTTTTCTCGAGCAGTACTTC. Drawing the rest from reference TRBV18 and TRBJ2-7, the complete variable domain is NAGVMQNPRHLVRRRGQEARLRCSPMKGHSHVYWYRQLPEEGLKFMVYLQKENIIDESGMPKERFSAEFPKEGPSILRIQQVVRGDSAAYFCASSPNSGFLEQYFGPGTRLTVT.

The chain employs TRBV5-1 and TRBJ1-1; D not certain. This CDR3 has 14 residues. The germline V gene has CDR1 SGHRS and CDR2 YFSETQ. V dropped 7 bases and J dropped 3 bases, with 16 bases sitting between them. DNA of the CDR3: TGCGCCAGCTGCCAGTTGGAGGGTGACACTGAAGCTTTCTTT. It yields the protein CASCQLEGDTEAFF. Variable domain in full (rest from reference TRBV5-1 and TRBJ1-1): KAGVTQTPRYLIKTRGQQVTLSCSPISGHRSVSWYQQTPGQGLQFLFEYFSETQRNKGNFPGRFSGRQFSNSRSEMNVSTLELGDSALYLCASCQLEGDTEAFFGQGTRLTVV.

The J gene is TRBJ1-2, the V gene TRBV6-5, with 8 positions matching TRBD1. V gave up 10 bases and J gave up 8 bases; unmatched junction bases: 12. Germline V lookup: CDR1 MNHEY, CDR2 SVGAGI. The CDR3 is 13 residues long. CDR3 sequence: CAMQQGEGEGYTF. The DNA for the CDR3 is TGTGCCATGCAACAGGGGGAAGGAGAAGGCTACACCTTC.

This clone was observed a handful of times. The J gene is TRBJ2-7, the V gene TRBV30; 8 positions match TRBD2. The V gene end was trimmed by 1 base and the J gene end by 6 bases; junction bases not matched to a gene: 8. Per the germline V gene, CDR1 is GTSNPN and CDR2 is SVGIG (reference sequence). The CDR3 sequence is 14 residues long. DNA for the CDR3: TGTGCCTGGAGTGCCGGTAGCGGGGCCCGCGAGCAGTACTTC. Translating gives CAWSAGSGAREQYF.

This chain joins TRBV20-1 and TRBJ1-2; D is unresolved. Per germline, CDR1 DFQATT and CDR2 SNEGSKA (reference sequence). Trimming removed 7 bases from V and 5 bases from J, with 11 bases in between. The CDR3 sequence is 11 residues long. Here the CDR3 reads CSGRTAYGYTF. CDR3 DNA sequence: TGCAGTGGAAGGACTGCTTATGGCTACACCTTC.

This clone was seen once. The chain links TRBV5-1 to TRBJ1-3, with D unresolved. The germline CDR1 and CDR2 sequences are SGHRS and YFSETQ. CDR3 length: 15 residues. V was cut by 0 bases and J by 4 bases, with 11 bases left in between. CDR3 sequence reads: CASSLAASAGNTIYF. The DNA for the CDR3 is TGCGCCAGCAGCTTGGCTGCGAGTGCCGGAAACACCATATATTTT.

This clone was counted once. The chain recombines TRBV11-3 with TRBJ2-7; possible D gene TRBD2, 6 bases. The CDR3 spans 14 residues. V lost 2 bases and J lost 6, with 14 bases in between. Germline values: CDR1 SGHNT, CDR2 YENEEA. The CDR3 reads CASSLSGSAFEQYF. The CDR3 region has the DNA TGTGCCAGCAGCTTATCCGGGAGCGCCTTCGAGCAGTACTTC.

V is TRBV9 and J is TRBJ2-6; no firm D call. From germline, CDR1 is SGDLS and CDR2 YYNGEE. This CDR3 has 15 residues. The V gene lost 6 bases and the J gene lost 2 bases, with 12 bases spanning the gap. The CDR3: CASNNIGPGANVLTF. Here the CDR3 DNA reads TGTGCCAGCAACAATATTGGCCCTGGGGCCAACGTCCTGACTTTC.

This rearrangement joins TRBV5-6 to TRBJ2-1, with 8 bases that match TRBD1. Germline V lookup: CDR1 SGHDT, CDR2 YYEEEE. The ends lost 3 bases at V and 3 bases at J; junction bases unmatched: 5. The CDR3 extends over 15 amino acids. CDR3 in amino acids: CASSSGTGGYNEQFF. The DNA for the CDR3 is TGTGCCAGCAGCTCCGGGACAGGTGGCTACAATGAGCAGTTCTTC.

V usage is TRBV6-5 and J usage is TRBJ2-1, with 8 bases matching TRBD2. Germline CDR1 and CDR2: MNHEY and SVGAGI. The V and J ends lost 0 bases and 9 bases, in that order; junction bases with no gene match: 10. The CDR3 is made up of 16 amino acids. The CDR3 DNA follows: TGTGCCAGCAGTTACTCACGGCTAGCGGGCTGGTGTGAGCAGTTCTTC. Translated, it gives CASSYSRLAGWCEQFF.

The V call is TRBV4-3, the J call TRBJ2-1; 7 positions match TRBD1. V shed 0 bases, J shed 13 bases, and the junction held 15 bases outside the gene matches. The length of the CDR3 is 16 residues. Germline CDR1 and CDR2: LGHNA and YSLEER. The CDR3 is CASSQDWRQGPYIQFF. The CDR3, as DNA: TGCGCCAGCAGCCAAGATTGGAGACAGGGTCCATACATTCAGTTCTTC.

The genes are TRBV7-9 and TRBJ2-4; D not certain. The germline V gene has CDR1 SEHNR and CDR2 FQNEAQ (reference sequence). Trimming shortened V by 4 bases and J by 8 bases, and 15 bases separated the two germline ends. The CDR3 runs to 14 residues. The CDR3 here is CASSSIATDDIQYF. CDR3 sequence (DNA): TGTGCCAGCAGCTCAATCGCAACGGATGACATTCAGTACTTC.

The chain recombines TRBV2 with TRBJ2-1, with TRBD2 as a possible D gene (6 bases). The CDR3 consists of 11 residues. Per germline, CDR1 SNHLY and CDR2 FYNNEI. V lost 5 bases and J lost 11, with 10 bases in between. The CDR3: CASSKDYKQFF. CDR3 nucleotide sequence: TGTGCCAGCAGTAAGGACTACAAGCAGTTCTTC. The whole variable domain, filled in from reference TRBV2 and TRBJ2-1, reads EPEVTQTPSHQVTQMGQEVILRCVPISNHLYFYWYRQILGQKVEFLVSFYNNEISEKSEIFDDQFSVERPDGSNFTLKIRSTKLEDSAMYFCASSKDYKQFFGPGTRLTVL.